The 5 T cell receptor beta chains listed next were all sequenced from one sample in a study of T cells in Graves' hyperthyroidism and ophthalmopathy. Amplified TCR beta CDR3 regions came from RNA transcripts. The HTBI primer set was used in a first-round RT-PCR of the TCR CDR3. TCRdb independently ran MiXCR on the multiplex PCR reads; one entry per CDR3 protein. The sample yields approximately 400,000 distinct CDR3 sequences, about an eighth seen once. Source material: blood. The receptor source for this set is a man aged 50 to 60 with Graves' ophthalmopathy.

This clonotype was recorded many times. The rearrangement joins TRBV6-1 to TRBJ1-2, with D unresolved. The ends were cut back, 5 bases at V and 6 bases at J, with 10 bases in the middle. CDR3 length equals 12 residues. Germline V lookup: CDR1 MNHNS, CDR2 SASEGT. CDR3 sequence: CASSSSTDGYTF. CDR3 coding DNA: TGTGCCAGCAGTAGTTCAACAGATGGCTACACCTTC.

The rearrangement uses TRBV29-1 and TRBJ2-7; D is possibly TRBD1 or TRBD2 (5 bases each). The CDR3 covers 13 residues. Trimming removed 5 bases from V and 1 base from J, with 12 bases in between. Germline lookup yields CDR1 SQVTM and CDR2 ANQGSEA. The CDR3 here is CSVTRDASYEQYF. The CDR3 DNA is TGCAGCGTTACCCGGGACGCGTCCTACGAGCAGTACTTC.

This clonotype appeared a single time. A much larger clone differs from this one at a single base, so this may be a read error. V is TRBV11-3 and J is TRBJ1-2; D perhaps matches TRBD1 (5 bases). Germline V gives CDR1 SGHNT, CDR2 YENEEA. There are 15 residues in the CDR3. CDR3 amino acids: CTSSLEGAESVGYTF. DNA for the CDR3: TGTACCAGCAGCTTAGAAGGGGCAGAGTCAGTCGGCTACACCTTC.

The sample holds many counts of this clonotype. The chain links TRBV20-1 to TRBJ1-1; the D is unclear. Germline CDR1 reads DFQATT; CDR2 reads SNEGSKA (reference sequence). Trimming removed 8 bases at V and 0 bases at J, with 16 bases between. There are 14 residues in the CDR3. The CDR3 loop is CSSTPRRLNTEAFF. The CDR3 DNA reads TGCAGTTCTACTCCGAGACGGTTGAACACTGAAGCTTTCTTT.

A remark on this clonotype: The junction and the germline gene differ at one end; a read error may be behind it. The chain uses TRBV20-1 and TRBJ1-1; unclear D gene. The V gene's germline CDR1 is DFQATT and CDR2 SNEGSKA (reference sequence). This CDR3 comprises 13 residues. The DNA for the CDR3 is TGCGGTGCTAGAGCGGCGGTGAACACTGAAGCTTTCTTT. Translation gives CGARAAVNTEAFF.